This T cell receptor beta chain was observed in a study of T-cell memory formation after mild COVID-19. Findings and caveats of the study: Later expanders leaned CD4+, whereas clones that contracted between day 15 and 85 were balanced CD4/CD8.

Each CDR3 protein gets one entry after TCRdb re-called the 5' RACE reads with MiXCR. The table includes 550,000 to 700,000 distinct CDR3 sequences, over 15% detected once. In germline, CDR1 is MNHEY, CDR2 SVGAGI. V was cut by 6 bases and J by 3 bases, with 15 bases left in between. CDR3 length: 15 amino acids. This clonotype was counted between two and nine times. The antigen is not known. This sequence was found in an adult woman who had mild COVID-19 (a few samples of this study predate the infection). Cell type and time point are not known. Sequenced material: PBMCs or a T cell subset sorted from them (not recorded which). The chain carries TRBV6-5 and TRBJ2-1; D perhaps matches TRBD2 (5 bases). CDR3 sequence reads: CASSLRGSRYNEQFF. CDR3 coding DNA: TGTGCCAGCAGCCTCCGGGGTAGTCGCTACAATGAGCAGTTCTTC.